Below, one T cell receptor (beta chain) is given with its context. This CDR3 region has 12 residues. Trimming took 0 bases from V and 10 from J, leaving 6 bases between them. Germline V gene lookup returns CDR1 MNHEY and CDR2 SVGAGI. Sequencing used immunoSEQ multiplex PCR; TCRdb keeps in-frame clones, though not all of them. Of over 150,000 clones listed, 65% to 90% are singletons. This sample is drawn from a study of blood T cell repertoires in COVID-19. In the study overall: Acute and convalescent COVID-19 samples came from the United States, Italy and Spain.

Sequencing input: peripheral blood. This TCR was recovered from a middle-aged man with active or convalescent COVID-19. The rearrangement joins TRBV6-5 to TRBJ1-4; D ambiguous. The CDR3 sequence: CASSYSSGKLFF. The DNA for the CDR3 is TGTGCCAGCAGTTACTCCTCAGGAAAACTGTTTTTT.